This T cell receptor beta chain came from a study of T cell responses to AZD1222 COVID-19 vaccine. General study findings and limits: Within unmutated variant regions lay the reported targets of nearly half of spike-specific TCRs. The span of vaccine-associated CD4 TCRs extended across spike, with dominance at 160-218 and 743-854. Baseline seropositivity characterized only a handful of AZD1222 recipients. White British people made up most donors, females outnumbered males, and clonal diversity was possibly underestimated.

The trim removed 3 bases at V and 1 base at J, leaving 4 bases unmatched. The CDR3 extends over 16 amino acids. Looked up from germline, CDR1 is SGHRS and CDR2 is YFSETQ. Sequenced by immunoSEQ multiplex PCR; TCRdb stores in-frame clones only, minus some. The table includes 160,000 or so clones, under 95% detected once. As regards this clone: Its antigen is still unknown.

This TCR was sampled from an adult in good health. The chain carries TRBV5-1 and TRBJ2-3; TRBD2 matches at 11 bases. This material consisted of peripheral blood, taken on day 0 of MenACWY control vaccination. The CDR3 loop reads CASSWGLADGTDTQYF. The CDR3 DNA reads as TGCGCCAGCAGCTGGGGACTAGCGGATGGCACAGATACGCAGTATTTT.